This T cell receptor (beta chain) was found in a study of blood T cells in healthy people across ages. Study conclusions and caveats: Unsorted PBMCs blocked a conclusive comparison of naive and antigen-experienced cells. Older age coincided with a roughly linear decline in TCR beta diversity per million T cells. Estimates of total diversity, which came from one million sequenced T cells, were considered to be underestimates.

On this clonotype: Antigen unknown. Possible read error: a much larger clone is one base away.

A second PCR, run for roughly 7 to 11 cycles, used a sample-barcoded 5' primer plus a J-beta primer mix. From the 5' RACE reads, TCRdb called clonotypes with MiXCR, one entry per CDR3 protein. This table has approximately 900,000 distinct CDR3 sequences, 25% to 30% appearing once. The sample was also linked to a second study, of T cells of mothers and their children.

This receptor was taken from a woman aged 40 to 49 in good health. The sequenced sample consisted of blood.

CDR3 in amino acids: CASRSGGPYNEQYF. CDR3 DNA: TGCGCCAGCCGTAGCGGGGGCCCTTACAATGAGCAGTACTTC. The rearrangement joins TRBV5-1 to TRBJ2-1; TRBD2 agrees at 9 bases. The DNA end is a closer match to TRBJ2-7, so the J assignment may be wrong. The CDR3 totals 14 residues. The germline gives CDR1 SGHRS, CDR2 YFSETQ.